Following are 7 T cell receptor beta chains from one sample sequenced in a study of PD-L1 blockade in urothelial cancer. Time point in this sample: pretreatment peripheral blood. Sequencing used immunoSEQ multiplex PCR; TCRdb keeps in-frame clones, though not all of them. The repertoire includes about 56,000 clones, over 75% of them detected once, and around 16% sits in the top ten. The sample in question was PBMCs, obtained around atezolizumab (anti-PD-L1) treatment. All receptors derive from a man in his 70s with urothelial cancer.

The DNA for the CDR3 is TGTGCCAGCAGCCCCCCTACTAGCGGGAATGAGCAGTTCTTC. It yields the protein CASSPPTSGNEQFF. The chain has TRBV9 and TRBJ2-1, with 9 bases matching TRBD2. This CDR3 has 14 amino acids. Looked up from germline, CDR1 is SGDLS and CDR2 is YYNGEE. V lost 4 bases and J lost 7; bases outside the gene matches: 6.

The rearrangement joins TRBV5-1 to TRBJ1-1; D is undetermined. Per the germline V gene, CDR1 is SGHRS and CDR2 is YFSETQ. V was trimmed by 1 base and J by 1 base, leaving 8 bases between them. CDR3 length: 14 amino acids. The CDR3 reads CASSLIRGNTEAFF. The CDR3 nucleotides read TGCGCCAGCAGCTTGATTCGGGGGAACACTGAAGCTTTCTTT. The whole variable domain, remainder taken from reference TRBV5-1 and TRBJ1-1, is KAGVTQTPRYLIKTRGQQVTLSCSPISGHRSVSWYQQTPGQGLQFLFEYFSETQRNKGNFPGRFSGRQFSNSRSEMNVSTLELGDSALYLCASSLIRGNTEAFFGQGTRLTVV.

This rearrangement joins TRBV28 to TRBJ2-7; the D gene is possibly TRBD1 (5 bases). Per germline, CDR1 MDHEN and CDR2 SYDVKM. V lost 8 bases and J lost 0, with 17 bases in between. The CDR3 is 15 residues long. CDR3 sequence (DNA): TGTGCCAGCTCGGAAGGGGCTGCTTACTCCTACGAGCAGTACTTC. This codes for CASSEGAAYSYEQYF.

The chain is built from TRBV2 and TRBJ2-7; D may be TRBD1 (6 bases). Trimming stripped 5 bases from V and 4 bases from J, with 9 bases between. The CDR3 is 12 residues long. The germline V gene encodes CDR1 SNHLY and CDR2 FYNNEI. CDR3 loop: CASSTQGYEQYF. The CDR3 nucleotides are TGTGCCAGCAGTACACAGGGTTACGAGCAGTACTTC.

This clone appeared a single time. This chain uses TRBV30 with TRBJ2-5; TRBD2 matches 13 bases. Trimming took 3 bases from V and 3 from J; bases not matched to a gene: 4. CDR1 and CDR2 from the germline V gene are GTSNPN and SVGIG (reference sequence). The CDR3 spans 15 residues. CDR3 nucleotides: TGTGCCTGGAGCACGGGACTAGCGGGAAAAGAGACCCAGTACTTC. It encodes CAWSTGLAGKETQYF.

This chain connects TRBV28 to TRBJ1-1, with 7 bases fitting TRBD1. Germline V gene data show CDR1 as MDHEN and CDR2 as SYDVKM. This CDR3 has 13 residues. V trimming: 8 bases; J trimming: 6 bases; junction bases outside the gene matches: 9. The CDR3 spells CASWGHDRAEAFF. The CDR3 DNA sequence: TGTGCCAGCTGGGGACATGACAGGGCTGAAGCTTTCTTT.

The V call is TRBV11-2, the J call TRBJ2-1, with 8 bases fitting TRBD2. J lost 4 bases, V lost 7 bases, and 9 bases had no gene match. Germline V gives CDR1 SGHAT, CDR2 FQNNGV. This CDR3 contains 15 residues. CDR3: CASTAGGPPYNEQFF. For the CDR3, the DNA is TGTGCCAGCACTGCGGGAGGCCCCCCTTACAATGAGCAGTTCTTC.